This TCR beta chain was profiled in a study of T cells in Graves' hyperthyroidism and ophthalmopathy (dated by TCRdb to between 2018 and 2021). At the level of the whole study: To identify TCR V-J signatures that set the groups apart, the researchers used a discovery cohort of 100 patients, made up of approximately 43 with Graves' ophthalmopathy and about 55 with stable Graves' hyperthyroidism. The 90 to 100 discovery patients were randomly divided into training and test sets at a 7:3 ratio. TCR Vbeta CDR3 sequencing of 120 to 150 peripheral blood samples (over 40 ophthalmopathy, approximately 80 hyperthyroidism and roughly 17 progressor patients) is reported in the paper. Prospective prediction of ophthalmopathy was tested in an independent validation cohort consisting of fewer than 20 hyperthyroidism patients and some 15 patients who later progressed to ophthalmopathy. Following sampling, methimazole starting at 30 mg daily was given to hyperthyroidism patients, and high-dose intravenous methylprednisolone was given to ophthalmopathy patients. The study also compared thyroid tissue and blood T-cell repertoires from about six Graves' hyperthyroidism patients. What the work shows at the level of the full study, not this receptor alone: Most expanded thyroid clonotypes (frequency above 0.001) were also found in blood, which suggests that blood repertoires may mirror thyroid immune responses. In validation, the model predicted progression to ophthalmopathy with 55% to 71% sensitivity and about 73% specificity, a median of around 6.6 months before onset. Sample size was not statistically predetermined, and blinding of investigators to group allocation was not performed. Ophthalmopathy was separated from stable hyperthyroidism by a 13 V-J signature model, with approximately 89% sensitivity and 81% to 82% specificity obtained in cross-validation and 80%/75% obtained in testing.

With regard to this clonotype: Its cognate antigen has yet to be identified. No quality values exist for individual bases; no much larger clone is one base distant.

The TCR beta CDR3 regions were amplified from the RNA transcripts. A first-round RT-PCR of the TCR CDR3 used the HTBI primer set with the Qiagen OneStep RT-PCR kit. Libraries were constructed in a second round of multiplex PCR, after which size selection and purification were carried out. Paired-end sequencing of the libraries was performed with 100 bp reads on an Illumina HiSeq2000. In the original analysis: SOAPnuke was used to process the raw data, with reads discarded if the reads contained adapters or uncalled bases, had a mean Phred below 15, or lacked an exact constant-primer or identifier match. COPE v1.2.5 was used to merge the high-quality paired reads, and each unique nucleotide sequence was defined as a clonotype. MiTCR v1.1 was used to align clonotypes to the IMGT TRBV, TRBD and TRBJ reference segments. Analysis was restricted to V-J combinations with a frequency above 0.0001, which covered 98% to 99.2% of repertoires. A TCS score was defined as the ratio between F50 (clonal expansion) and ExV (chaos), using BLOSUM62-based TCRdist between CDR3 peptides within each V-J. Welch's t-statistics and random forest reduced 500 to 550 V-J features to around 14, which were used in a naive Bayes classifier (R e1071). The Morisita-Horn index was used to measure how similar the thyroid and blood repertoires were. In TCRdb, the public reads were trimmed at Q25 with fastp and aligned with MiXCR, with productive beta chains retained. Merged by CDR3 protein, the rows form single entries marked with the most common genes and DNA. Clone size and V and J calls follow TCRdb, not the original study. For this sample the table gives roughly 500,000 distinct CDR3 sequences, of which 35% to 50% were detected only once. The top ten clones comprise about 45% of the sample.

Patients with uncontrolled infections, other autoimmune diseases, pregnancy or lactation were excluded. Diagnoses relied on clinical symptoms, serum thyroxine and TRAb, thyroid ultrasound and orbital computed tomography. Total RNA was extracted with Trizol reagent, and quality was checked on an Agilent 2100 Bioanalyzer. Material: peripheral blood or thyroid tissue (not recorded which). The receptor was derived from an adult woman with Graves' disease, either hyperthyroidism or ophthalmopathy (not recorded which).

The encoded CDR3 is CAIRAGGPAGELFF. DNA sequence: TGTGCCATCAGAGCGGGAGGGCCAGCCGGGGAGCTGTTTTTT. The sequence is built from TRBV10-3 and TRBJ2-2; 10 nucleotides in the junction match TRBD2. The CDR3, from cysteine to phenylalanine, totals 14 residues. Only the CDR3 DNA stays, 42 bases, in frame from base 1. The germline V and J ends show losses of 6 bases and 6 bases respectively, and no gene match explains 4 bases of the junction. Per the germline V gene, ENHRY is the CDR1 and SYGVKD is the CDR2.